This T cell receptor (beta chain) was documented in a study of cytomegalovirus exposure and HLA in healthy donors (dated by TCRdb to about 2017). In the study overall: An earlier analysis of approximately 600 of the donors reported about 250 Gb of sequence data and some 120 million unique TCR beta sequences from approximately 180 million T cells. The later analysis used no new phenotypic data to find candidate immune exposures, relying instead on TCR beta sequences and their occurrence across donors. Alongside the repertoire data, information on donor age, sex, ethnicity and CMV serostatus was compiled. Every discovery cohort repertoire had been produced on one sequencing platform. Typing coverage varied by locus: about 620-640 donors for A, B, C, DRB1 and DQB1; more than 500 for DQA1; more than 600 for DPA1; 450 to 480 for DPB1. Roughly 5 DR-DQ haplotypes were handled as single units for association and clustering, since linkage in the cohort was strong. To decide whether each TCR beta V gene segment behaved as functional or pseudogenic, an earlier analysis of approximately 590 of the donors relied on high-throughput TCR beta sequencing. Of the roughly 410 genotyped donors, less than 90% were placed in the genetic ancestry cluster associated with self-reported Caucasian donors. Among some 400 genotyped donors of the cohort, an average of around 240,000 unique TCR beta nucleotide sequences was sequenced per donor, of which about 19% were non-productive. Genome-wide SNP genotypes for about three fifths of the roughly 670 donors were used in a later genetic analysis, which treated that subset as a discovery cohort. An early release that covered 640 HLA-typed donors contained approximately 300 gigabases of sequencing data and around 80 million unique TCR sequences. The study aimed to test whether signatures of past pathogen exposure could be identified by cataloging public T cell receptors. To predict cytomegalovirus infection status, the study combined high-throughput TCR immunosequencing, statistical association of individual TCRs with disease status, and machine learning. Besides the first cohort of 666 subjects, a separate validation cohort made up of 120 different subjects was used. A later analysis re-examined previously published TCR beta repertoires from more than 650 donors and added high-resolution HLA genotyping to investigate patterns of TCR occurrence. HLA typing covered class I and class II loci at four-digit resolution. Using immunosequencing, the study profiled T cell repertoires from 666 subjects and related those repertoires to cytomegalovirus serostatus. Results the study describes overall, beyond this receptor: Compared with equally common non-associated chains, HLA-associated TCR beta chains in a later analysis were more clonally expanded and had lower generation probabilities. Assigning TCR associations to individual alleles was difficult when HLA alleles, especially DR and DQ, strongly co-occurred. The study listed approximately 150 TCR beta chains as associated with cytomegalovirus. In a later analysis, TCR association rates were found to vary across HLA loci, with the most associated TCRs seen for DRB1 alleles and the fewest for HLA-C alleles. The earlier analysis of approximately 540 of the donors excluded over 15 rarely observed V segments, including chromosome 9 orphons, because counts were too low. A further reported finding was that TCR beta sequences accurately predicted the HLA-A and HLA-B alleles for most subjects in the first cohort. While some public TCRs were present in many individuals, most TCR sequences turned up only very rarely across donors. In a later analysis, most CMV-associated TCR beta chains were found to appear HLA-restricted, with HLA associations seemingly driven largely by CMV exposure. The authors suggested that the approach could potentially be generalized to other disease states and immunological phenotypes. An earlier analysis of some 590 of the donors showed that most TCR beta V segments appeared in productive rearrangements either about 90% or about 30% of the time, which broadly matched IMGT annotations. A later genetic analysis reported fewer N-insertions in productive TCRs among donors in an Asian-associated ancestry cluster than the roughly 700-donor mean. Presence/absence analyses assumed roughly uniform sequencing depth across donors, an assumption that may not hold. Immune exposure information for the cohort was limited to CMV serostatus. HLA typing was unavailable for some donors at each locus, so association tests used only the typed subset. Cytomegalovirus status was reported to be diagnosed by the classifier with high specificity and sensitivity in both the original and validation cohorts. Several of the top co-occurrence clusters appeared to be linked to parvovirus B19, influenza, CMV and Epstein-Barr virus, according to a later analysis. The cohort was sequenced for TCR beta chains only, and without alpha or paired-chain data the features that could be detected were limited. In a later genetic analysis, a missense DCLRE1C variant was associated with V-gene and J-gene trimming of TCR beta chains, and the association was replicated in an independent cohort. The sequencing pipeline was judged likely to have produced a cluster of highly shared sequence variants as a technical artifact. At a false discovery rate of 0.05, a later analysis linked approximately 18,000 TCR beta sequences to specific HLA alleles. Linkage disequilibrium might explain the correlated functional status among segregating V segments, but an unknown experimental factor could not be excluded. In vitro tests confirmed that a few of the cytomegalovirus-associated TCR beta chains recognize cytomegalovirus antigens.

Of note for this clone: Which antigen it targets is not known. One base away there is no much larger clone; base qualities are not given.

In total, approximately 700 healthy bone marrow donors made up the cohort. All cohort members were sampled while nominally healthy, although unrecorded immune exposures were likely present. The donor was CMV seronegative and was included in the group of approximately 350 seronegative cohort members. Every donor gave a peripheral blood sample, and the peripheral blood mononuclear cells from that sample were used for TCR beta sequencing. The Qiagen DNeasy Blood Extraction Kit was used to extract genomic DNA from the blood cell samples. Library preparation was by the immunoSEQ multiplex PCR assay. The multiplex PCR relied on a mix of 60 forward primers for TCR Vbeta segments and 13 reverse primers for TCR Jbeta segments. The CDR3 region of rearranged TCR beta genes was amplified from genomic DNA with a multiplex PCR assay. The amplified TCR beta libraries were sequenced on the Illumina HiSeq System as 87-base-pair reads. The authors processed their data as follows. In a later analysis, 77 million or so unique TCR beta chains were counted across the 690 or so repertoires, and around 11 million of these chains were shared by at least two donors. To remove PCR and sequencing errors, raw reads were error-corrected and collapsed into unique sequences using a nearest-neighbor algorithm that merged closely related sequences. Alignment of CDR3 sequences to IMGT reference sequences was used to assign V, D and J gene segments. For a sequence to be retained, a match of at least six nucleotides to both a V gene segment and a J gene segment was required. Rearrangements were called productive when the CDR3 lacked stop codons and stayed in frame with V and J; all others were non-productive. Following IMGT convention, CDR3 was defined as the stretch from the second conserved V-encoded cysteine to the conserved J-encoded phenylalanine. The earlier analysis of 450 to 750 of the donors excluded any sequence lacking an unambiguous match to a single V gene segment. In an earlier analysis of around 600 of the donors, V segments were called functional above 56.7% productive rearrangements and were called segregating when the between-donor standard deviation exceeded 5%. To diagnose cytomegalovirus status from the catalog of TCR beta chain sequences, a statistical classification framework was built. In a later analysis, V and J genes were assigned by comparing TCR nucleotide sequences against IMGT/GENE-DB human TR gene sequences. A later analysis assigned CDR3 sequences and most-parsimonious VDJ recombination scenarios with the TCRdist pipeline. A later analysis defined each TCR beta chain by its CDR3 amino acid sequence plus V-gene family, and excluded reads lacking a unique V-gene family. A later analysis removed 600 or so highly shared, low-generation-probability nucleotide sequences to deal with suspected cross-contamination and a sequencing artifact. In a later analysis, a clonal expansion index was calculated for each public chain from normalized within-repertoire ranks of inferred template counts. Generation probabilities in a later analysis came from a VDJ recombination model fitted to out-of-frame rearrangements, and those results were checked against IGoR. In a later analysis, TCR-TCR, TCR-HLA and TCR-CMV co-occurrence was scored with hypergeometric tests, and a repertoire-size bias correction was applied to TCR pairs. To estimate false discovery rates, a later analysis permuted the HLA or CMV assignments 20 times. In a later analysis, co-occurring TCRs were grouped using DBSCAN, with TCRdist sequence similarity added in when clustering inside HLA-allele-positive subsets. Repertoires with fewer than 30,000 or more than 120,000 public chains, plus five repertoires with anomalous nucleotide sharing, were excluded from co-occurrence clustering. Here the immuneACCESS table is served through TCRdb, limited to in-frame sequences with V and J called. Missing clones are a known gap in these copies; in checked studies unresolved V genes cover under half, and the rest lacks a known reason. V and J calls and clone size are copied from that table; D and trimming were computed from the DNA. In all, the sample holds about 55,000 clones, and approximately 78% of those were seen once. Together, the top ten hold roughly 1.5% of the sample.

The receptor was isolated from a female donor in good health and CMV-seronegative. The sample taken for sequencing was PBMCs.

The sequenced DNA: TGCGCCAGCAGCGTTGCTCAGGCTACGGGGTATGAAAAACTGTTTTTT. This gives the protein CASSVAQATGYEKLFF. The V gene is TRBV5-1 and the J gene is TRBJ1-4; the D gene is not confidently resolved. From the cysteine up to the phenylalanine, the CDR3 has a length of 16 residues. The read is trimmed to its CDR3 DNA, 48 bases read in frame from base 1. V drops 4 bases and J drops 6 bases, leaving 19 bases in between. CDR1 SGHRS and CDR2 YFSETQ were looked up in the germline V gene.